This entry is about one T cell receptor (beta chain). Its antigen is unknown. When the RNA was reverse transcribed, random hexamers were used with an input of roughly 0.45 to 1 ug. TCR beta CDR3 was amplified by immunoSEQ covering 54 Vbeta and 13 Jbeta. TCRdb itself ran the immunoSEQ multiplex PCR reads through MiXCR, one entry per CDR3 protein. The repertoire consists of around 140,000 distinct CDR3 sequences, with approximately 95% occurring once and the leading ten covering about 0.11%. The study sequenced TCR beta in blood CD8+ and CD4+ T cells. In contrast to the negatively isolated CD8+ and CD4+ T cells, TEMRA cells were FACS-enriched. This specimen belongs to a study of CD8 T cells in Susac syndrome. Germline V gives CDR1 SGDLS, CDR2 YYNGEE. After removal of 4 bases from V and 3 bases from J, the junction contained 7 bases not matched to a gene. This CDR3 region has 17 residues. Study observations and caveats: As acknowledged by the study, its TCR sequencing and HLA analysis included a relatively small number of individuals.

This chain joins TRBV9 and TRBJ2-3; 14 positions agree with TRBD2. This receptor was taken from a human donor with multiple sclerosis. The source material was CD4+ T cells from PBMCs. The CDR3 region has the DNA TGTGCCAGCAGCCGTGGACTAGCGGGAGGTGGTACAGATACGCAGTATTTT. It codes for CASSRGLAGGGTDTQYF.